The 17 T cell receptor beta chains in this list originate from one sample, sequenced in a study of blood T cell repertoires in COVID-19. TCRdb's copy holds only in-frame clones and misses some; the assay was immunoSEQ multiplex PCR. This sample has over 200,000 clones, with around 88% found just once. Sequencing was performed on peripheral blood. Receptor source: a man younger than 30 with active or convalescent COVID-19.

This chain uses TRBV5-5 with TRBJ1-1, with TRBD1 matching 10 bases. Per the germline V gene, CDR1 is SGHKS and CDR2 is YYEKEE (reference sequence). V dropped 5 bases and J dropped 11; count of bases not matched to a gene: 15. The CDR3 covers 15 residues. The CDR3 sequence: CASSATMGTGVRAFF. As DNA, the CDR3 is TGTGCCAGCAGTGCAACGATGGGGACAGGGGTGAGGGCTTTCTTT.

V and J are TRBV10-3 and TRBJ2-7; TRBD2 might be the D (5 bases). The CDR3 is 13 residues long. Trimming pared 3 bases from V and 3 bases from J, leaving 9 bases between. The germline V gene has CDR1 ENHRY and CDR2 SYGVKD. The CDR3 region is CAISDGAGYEQYF. DNA for the CDR3: TGTGCCATCAGTGATGGCGCGGGCTACGAGCAGTACTTC.

The chain links TRBV25-1 to TRBJ2-1, with a tentative D call TRBD2 (5 bases). Germline CDR1 and CDR2: MGHDK and SYGVNS. V was shortened by 3 bases and J by 9 bases, with 18 bases between the two germline ends. This CDR3 is built from 15 residues. The CDR3 region is CASSDSKDSTVEQFF. The CDR3 nucleotides are TGTGCCAGCAGTGATTCGAAGGACTCGACGGTTGAGCAGTTCTTC.

The chain is built from TRBV30 and TRBJ1-5; D might be TRBD1 (6 bases). The CDR3 consists of 19 residues. CDR1 and CDR2 from the germline V gene are GTSNPN and SVGIG (reference sequence). The V end was cut by 1 base, the J end by 4 bases, with 26 bases between. In nucleotides, the CDR3 is TGTGCCTGGAGTGACTCCGGATCCCCCACAGGGTGGATGAATCAGCCCCAGCATTTT. Protein: CAWSDSGSPTGWMNQPQHF.

The V and J genes are TRBV29-1 and TRBJ1-2; 8 bases are shared with TRBD1. Germline assignment: CDR1 SQVTM and CDR2 ANQGSEA. V trimming: 5 bases; J trimming: 4 bases; junction bases outside the gene matches: 0. There are 11 residues in the CDR3. The CDR3 DNA sequence: TGCAGCGTTCAGGGGGCCTATGGCTACACCTTC. Translated, it gives CSVQGAYGYTF.

J is TRBJ2-3 and V is TRBV6-5; tentative D call: TRBD2 (5 bases). Germline CDR1 MNHEY, CDR2 SVGAGI. With 6 bases removed from V and 2 bases from J, the gap between germline ends came to 15 bases. This CDR3 region has 15 residues. The CDR3 bases are TGTGCCAGCAGCCACGCGAGGGCGACCACAGATACGCAGTATTTT. Translated: CASSHARATTDTQYF.

This clone was detected once. V is TRBV6-5 and J is TRBJ1-1; 8 bases agree with TRBD1. Germline CDR1 MNHEY, CDR2 SVGAGI. The ends lost 6 bases at V and 12 bases at J; junction bases unmatched: 6. The CDR3 extends over 11 amino acids. The CDR3, as DNA: TGTGCCAGCAGCATACAGGGGGAATCTTTCTTT. It is translated as CASSIQGESFF.

This chain uses TRBV9 with TRBJ2-7; D not resolved. V shed 4 bases and J shed 0 bases, with 5 bases lying between them. The CDR3 loop spans 12 amino acids. Per germline, CDR1 SGDLS and CDR2 YYNGEE. CDR3 sequence: CASSPGSYEQYF. The CDR3 DNA reads TGTGCCAGCAGCCCCGGCTCCTACGAGCAGTACTTC.

This clone has a single count. This rearrangement joins TRBV19 to TRBJ2-1, with TRBD2 as a possible D gene (6 bases). Germline values: CDR1 LNHDA, CDR2 SQIVND (reference sequence). The length of the CDR3 is 13 residues. V was shortened by 6 bases and J by 9 bases, with 15 bases between the two germline ends. The CDR3 bases are TGTGCCAGTAGCGTTCGGACTAACGGTGAGCAGTTCTTC. Translating gives CASSVRTNGEQFF.

On this clone itself: Additional DNA sequences in this sample encode the identical CDR3. The rearrangement uses TRBV27 and TRBJ1-3; TRBD1 agrees at 10 bases. The CDR3 is 15 residues long. In germline, CDR1 is MNHEY, CDR2 SMNVEV (reference sequence). Germline trimming cut 5 bases from V and 2 bases from J; bases unmatched to any gene: 3. CDR3 loop: CASSLGTGAGNTIYF. Written as DNA, the CDR3 is TGTGCCAGCAGTCTGGGGACAGGGGCTGGAAACACCATATATTTT.

The J gene is TRBJ2-3, the V gene TRBV12-5; possible D gene TRBD1, 6 bases. Germline V gives CDR1 LGHNT, CDR2 FRNRAP. V lost 3 bases and J 0 bases, leaving 19 bases between the germline ends. The CDR3 covers 18 residues. DNA of the CDR3: TGTGCTAGTGGTTTAGGGGTAAAGGACAGCCCTAGCACAGATACGCAGTATTTT. Translated, it gives CASGLGVKDSPSTDTQYF.

CDR3 in amino acids: CASSLSVPGYDYGYTF. CDR3 bases: TGTGCCAGCAGTTTATCGGTTCCAGGGTACGACTATGGCTACACCTTC. The rearrangement uses TRBV27 and TRBJ1-2, with a weak D call TRBD1 (5 bases). This CDR3 contains 16 residues. CDR1 and CDR2 (germline): MNHEY, SMNVEV (reference sequence). With 0 bases removed from V and 3 bases from J, the gap between germline ends came to 14 bases.

Only one count was recorded for this clone. V gene TRBV7-6 combines with J gene TRBJ2-1; TRBD2 aligns across 10 bases. Trimming cost V 4 bases and J 6 bases; bases outside gene matches: 6. The CDR3 consists of 15 residues. Germline CDR1 is SGHVS and CDR2 is FNYEAQ. CDR3 in DNA: TGTGCCAGCAGCTCCCTAGCGGGAGAGGGCAATGAGCAGTTCTTC. This gives the protein CASSSLAGEGNEQFF.

This clone was seen more than once but under ten times. The chain joins TRBV4-3 to TRBJ2-4; 13 nucleotides align to TRBD2. Germline V gives CDR1 LGHNA, CDR2 YSLEER. V gave up 0 bases and J gave up 6 bases; unmatched junction bases: 5. This CDR3 region has 17 residues. CDR3 coding DNA: TGCGCCAGCAGCCAAGATTTGACTAGCGGGAGGAGAAACATTCAGTACTTC. Translating it yields CASSQDLTSGRRNIQYF.

The V and J genes are TRBV2 and TRBJ2-3; TRBD2 matches at 13 bases. CDR3 length: 15 residues. V shed 6 bases and J 6 bases; nucleotides not matched to a gene: 6. Germline assignment: CDR1 SNHLY and CDR2 FYNNEI. The CDR3: CASSGTSGNFDTQYF. The CDR3 region has the DNA TGTGCCAGCAGCGGGACTAGCGGGAACTTCGATACGCAGTATTTT.

This chain connects TRBV19 to TRBJ2-5; no clear D. Trimming took 3 bases from V and 5 from J, leaving 10 bases between them. Germline CDR1 is LNHDA and CDR2 is SQIVND (reference sequence). The CDR3 is 13 residues long. CDR3 residues: CASSISVEETQYF. CDR3 DNA sequence: TGTGCCAGTAGTATCTCCGTCGAGGAGACCCAGTACTTC.

This chain links TRBV5-1 with TRBJ1-1; TRBD1 matches at 7 bases. The junction had 10 bases not matched to a gene; V was cut back by 4 bases and J by 4 bases. This CDR3 contains 15 residues. Looked up from germline, CDR1 is SGHRS and CDR2 is YFSETQ. CDR3 in DNA: TGCGCCAGCAGCGGGAGACAGGGAAGGATCACTGAAGCTTTCTTT. This gives the protein CASSGRQGRITEAFF.